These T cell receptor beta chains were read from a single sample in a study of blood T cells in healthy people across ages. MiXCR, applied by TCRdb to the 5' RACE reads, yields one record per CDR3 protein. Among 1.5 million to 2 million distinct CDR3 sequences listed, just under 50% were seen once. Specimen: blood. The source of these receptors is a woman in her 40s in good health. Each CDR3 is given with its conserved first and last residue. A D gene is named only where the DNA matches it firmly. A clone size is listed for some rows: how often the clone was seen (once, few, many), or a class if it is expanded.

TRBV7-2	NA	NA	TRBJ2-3	CASSSQQGGGDTQYF	TGTGCCAGCAGCTCACAACAGGGAGGAGGAGATACGCAGTATTTT
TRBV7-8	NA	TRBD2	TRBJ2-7	CASSPGLAGGPFHEQYF	TGTGCCAGCAGCCCAGGACTAGCGGGGGGCCCCTTCCACGAGCAGTACTTC
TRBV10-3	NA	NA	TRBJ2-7	CAISESTGPYNEQYF	TGTGCCATCAGTGAGTCGACCGGGCCCTACAATGAGCAGTACTTC
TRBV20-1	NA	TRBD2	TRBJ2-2	CSARDLWTSGGAPGELFF	TGCAGTGCTAGAGATCTCTGGACTAGCGGGGGGGCCCCCGGGGAGCTGTTTTTT
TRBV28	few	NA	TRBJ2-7	CASTTLRGHEQYF	TGTGCCAGCACCACCTTACGGGGACACGAGCAGTACTTC
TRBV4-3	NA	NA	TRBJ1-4	CASSQVAGVGEKLFF	TGCGCCAGCAGCCAAGTGGCAGGGGTAGGGGAAAAACTGTTTTTT
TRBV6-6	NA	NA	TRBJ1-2	CASSYQQGFTNYGYTF	TGTGCCAGCAGTTATCAACAGGGATTTACTAACTATGGCTACACCTTC
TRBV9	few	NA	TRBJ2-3	CASSAQGGLTDTQYF	TGTGCCAGCAGCGCCCAGGGGGGGCTGACAGATACGCAGTATTTT
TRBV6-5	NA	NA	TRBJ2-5	CASSSAGAGKETQYF	TGTGCCAGCAGTTCGGCCGGCGCAGGGAAAGAGACCCAGTACTTC
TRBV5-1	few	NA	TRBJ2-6	CASSFIQSSGANVLTF	TGCGCCAGCAGCTTTATCCAGAGCTCTGGGGCCAACGTCCTGACTTTC
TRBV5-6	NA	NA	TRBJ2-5	CASSLWAFQETQYF	TGTGCCAGCAGCTTGTGGGCTTTTCAAGAGACCCAGTACTTC
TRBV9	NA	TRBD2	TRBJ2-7	CASSGLAESYNEQYF	TGTGCCAGCAGCGGACTAGCGGAATCCTACAATGAGCAGTACTTC
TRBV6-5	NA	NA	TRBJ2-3	CASSIQYTDTQYF	TGTGCCAGCAGCATACAATACACAGATACGCAGTATTTT
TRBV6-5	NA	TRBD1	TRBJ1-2	CASSYGTASYNDGYTF	TGTGCCAGCAGTTACGGGACAGCTTCCTATAACGATGGCTACACCTTC
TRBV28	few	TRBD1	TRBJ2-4	CASSTGTATINIQYF	TGTGCCAGCAGTACCGGGACAGCTACAATAAACATTCAGTACTTC
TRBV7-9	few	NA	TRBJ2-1	CASRASTYNEQFF	TGTGCCAGCAGGGCGAGTACTTACAATGAGCAGTTCTTC
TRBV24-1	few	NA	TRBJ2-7	CATSDHYEQYF	TGTGCCACCAGTGACCACTACGAGCAGTACTTC
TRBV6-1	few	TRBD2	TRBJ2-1	CASSSLSGGARDEQFF	TGTGCCAGCAGTTCCCTCAGCGGGGGGGCTAGGGATGAGCAGTTCTTC
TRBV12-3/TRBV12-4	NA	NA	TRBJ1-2	CASSLWASEYGYTF	TGTGCCAGCAGTTTATGGGCCAGTGAATATGGCTACACCTTC
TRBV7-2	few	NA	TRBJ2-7	CASSLEGGPSYEQYF	TGTGCCAGCAGCTTAGAGGGGGGCCCCTCCTACGAGCAGTACTTC
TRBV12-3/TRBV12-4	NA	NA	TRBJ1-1	CASSFNLGAAAEAFF	TGTGCCAGCAGTTTTAATCTCGGGGCGGCCGCTGAAGCTTTCTTT
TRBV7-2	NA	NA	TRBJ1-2	CASSLDSAEYGYTF	TGTGCCAGCAGCTTAGACAGCGCCGAATATGGCTACACCTTC
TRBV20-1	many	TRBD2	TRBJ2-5	CSARLTNRGGGETQYF	TGCAGTGCTAGACTAACTAACCGCGGGGGAGGAGAGACCCAGTACTTC
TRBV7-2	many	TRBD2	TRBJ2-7	CASSLELAGLSYEQYF	TGTGCCAGCAGCTTAGAGCTAGCGGGGCTCTCCTACGAGCAGTACTTC
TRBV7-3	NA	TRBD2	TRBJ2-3	CASNFPAGGTDTQYF	TGTGCCAGCAACTTCCCAGCGGGGGGCACAGATACGCAGTATTTT